These 2 T cell receptor beta chains were sequenced from one sample in a study of T-cell memory formation after mild COVID-19. Using its own MiXCR run on the 5' RACE reads, TCRdb lists one record per CDR3 protein. The sample lists around 300,000 distinct CDR3 sequences, around 17% occurring once. Sequencing was carried out using PBMCs or a T cell subset sorted from them (not recorded which). These receptors all stem from a man in his late teens or twenties who had mild COVID-19 (a few samples of this study predate the infection). Cell type and time point are not known.

This clonotype showed up many times. The chain employs TRBV4-1 and TRBJ2-3; D gene ambiguous. V was trimmed by 3 bases and J by 2 bases, leaving 9 bases between them. This CDR3 is built from 14 residues. Germline assignment: CDR1 MGHRA and CDR2 YSYEKL. The CDR3 sequence: CASSQNVATDTQYF. CDR3 in DNA: TGCGCCAGCAGCCAGAACGTAGCCACAGATACGCAGTATTTT.

This clonotype was observed a few times. The chain uses TRBV7-6 and TRBJ2-3, with TRBD2 as a possible D gene (6 bases). Trimming removed 0 bases from V and 1 base from J, with 11 bases in between. Germline V CDR1 and CDR2: SGHVS, FNYEAQ. The CDR3 covers 16 residues. The CDR3 nucleotides are TGTGCCAGCAGCTTAGCGTGGGCTAGCGGCACAGATACGCAGTATTTT. Residues: CASSLAWASGTDTQYF.